The T cell receptor (beta chain) under discussion was sequenced for a study of beta chain features in type 1 diabetes. Every participating donor gave one draw, a heparinised blood sample averaging around 0.11 L. Purity exceeding 95% was reached by all sorted populations. Germline V lookup: CDR1 SEHNR, CDR2 FQNEAQ (reference sequence). V dropped 3 bases and J dropped 5; count of bases not matched to a gene: 8. There are 16 residues in the CDR3. Sequenced material consisted of expressed TCRB transcripts (all of the isolated RNA was reverse transcribed). This table comes from immunoSEQ multiplex PCR, and its TCRdb copy is limited to in-frame clones, with some not included. The profile shows 360,000 or so clones, less than 20% of them singletons.

The clonotype was recovered from a woman between 18 and 29 years old in good health. Sequenced sample: naive CD4+ T cells from blood. The chain has TRBV7-9 and TRBJ2-7, with 12 bases aligning to TRBD2. Written as DNA, the CDR3 is TGTGCCAGCAGCTTGACTAGCGGGAGTGTTAGCGACGAGCAGTACTTC. Translating it yields CASSLTSGSVSDEQYF.